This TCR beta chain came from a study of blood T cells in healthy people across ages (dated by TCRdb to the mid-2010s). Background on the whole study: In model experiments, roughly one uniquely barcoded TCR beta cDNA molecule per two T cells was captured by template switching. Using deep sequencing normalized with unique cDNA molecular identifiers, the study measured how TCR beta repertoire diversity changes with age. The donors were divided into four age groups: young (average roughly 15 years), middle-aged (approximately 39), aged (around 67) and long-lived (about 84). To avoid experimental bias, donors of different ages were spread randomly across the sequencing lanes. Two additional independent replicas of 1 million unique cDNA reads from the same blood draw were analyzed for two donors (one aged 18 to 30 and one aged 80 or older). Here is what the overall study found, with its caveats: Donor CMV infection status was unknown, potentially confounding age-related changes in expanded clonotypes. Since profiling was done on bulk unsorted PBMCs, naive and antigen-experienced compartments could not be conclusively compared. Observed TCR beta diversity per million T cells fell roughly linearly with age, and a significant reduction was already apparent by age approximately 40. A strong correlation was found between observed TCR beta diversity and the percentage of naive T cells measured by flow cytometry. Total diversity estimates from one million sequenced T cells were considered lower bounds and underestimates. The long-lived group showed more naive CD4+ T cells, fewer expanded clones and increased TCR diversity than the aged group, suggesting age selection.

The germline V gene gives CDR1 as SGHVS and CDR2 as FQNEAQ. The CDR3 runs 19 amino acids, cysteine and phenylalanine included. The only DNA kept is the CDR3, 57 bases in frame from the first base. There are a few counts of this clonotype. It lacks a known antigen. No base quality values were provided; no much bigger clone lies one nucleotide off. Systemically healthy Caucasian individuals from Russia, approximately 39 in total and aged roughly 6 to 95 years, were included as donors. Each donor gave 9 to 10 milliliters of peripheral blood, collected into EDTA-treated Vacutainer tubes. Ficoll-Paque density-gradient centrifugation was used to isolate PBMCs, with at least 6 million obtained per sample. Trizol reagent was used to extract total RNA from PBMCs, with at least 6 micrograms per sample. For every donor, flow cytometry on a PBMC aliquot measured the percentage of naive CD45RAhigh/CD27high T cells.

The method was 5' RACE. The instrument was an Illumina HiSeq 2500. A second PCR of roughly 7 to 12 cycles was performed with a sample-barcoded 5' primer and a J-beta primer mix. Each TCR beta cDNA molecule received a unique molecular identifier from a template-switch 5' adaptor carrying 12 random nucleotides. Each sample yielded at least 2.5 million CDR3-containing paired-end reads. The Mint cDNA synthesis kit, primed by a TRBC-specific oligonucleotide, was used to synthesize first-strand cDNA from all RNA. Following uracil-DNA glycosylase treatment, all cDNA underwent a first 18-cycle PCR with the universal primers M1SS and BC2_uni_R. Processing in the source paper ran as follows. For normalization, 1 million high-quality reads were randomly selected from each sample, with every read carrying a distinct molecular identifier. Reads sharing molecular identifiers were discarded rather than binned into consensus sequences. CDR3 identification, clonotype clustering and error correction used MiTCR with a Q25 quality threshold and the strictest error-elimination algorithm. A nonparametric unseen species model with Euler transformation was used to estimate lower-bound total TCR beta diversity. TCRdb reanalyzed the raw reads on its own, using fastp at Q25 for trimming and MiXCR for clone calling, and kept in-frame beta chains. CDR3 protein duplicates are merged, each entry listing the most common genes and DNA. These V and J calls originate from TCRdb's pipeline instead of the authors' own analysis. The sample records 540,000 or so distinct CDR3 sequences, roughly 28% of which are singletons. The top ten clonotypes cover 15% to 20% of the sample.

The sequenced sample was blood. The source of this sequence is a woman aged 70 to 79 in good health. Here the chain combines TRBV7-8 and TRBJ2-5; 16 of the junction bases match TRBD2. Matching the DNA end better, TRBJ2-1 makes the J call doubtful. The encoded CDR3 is CASSEWGLAGGPLYNEQFF. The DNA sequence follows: TGTGCCAGCAGCGAGTGGGGACTAGCGGGGGGGCCTTTGTACAATGAGCAGTTCTTC.